Shown below are 2 T cell receptor beta chains from a single sample sequenced in a study of prognosis after radiotherapy for stage I lung cancer (dated by TCRdb to 2020 to 2022). The sequencer listed for this sample is Illumina HiSeq 3000. Two rounds of multiplex PCR were performed to amplify the TCR beta CDR3 region from genomic DNA. The first PCR round used primers specific to each TRBV and TRBJ gene, and the primer sequences were filed in Chinese patent CN105087789A. The public reads were run again by TCRdb, first through fastp at Q25 and then through MiXCR, and only productive beta chains were kept. Entries are consolidated by CDR3 protein sequence, retaining the most common genes and DNA. The sample table lists some 30,000 distinct CDR3 sequences, around 48% of them with a count of one. The ten largest make up 15% to 20% of the sample. Sequenced here: PBMCs, sampled before or after stereotactic body radiation therapy (not recorded which). The receptors shown here come from a donor over 45 with non-small cell lung cancer.

Comment on this clonotype: A far larger clone is only one base removed, so a read error is likely. This sequence joins TRBV7-9 and TRBJ2-6; 8 bases match TRBD1. V was pared by 7 bases and J by 4 bases, with 9 bases of the junction left unmatched. There are 16 residues in the CDR3. Looked up from germline, CDR1 is SEHNR and CDR2 is FQNEAQ (reference sequence). The DNA of the CDR3 is TGTGCCAGCATCCCAGGGGGCGCGTGGGGGGCCAACGTCCTGACTTTC. Protein sequence: CASIPGGAWGANVLTF.

At least ten counts were recorded for this clonotype. The J gene is TRBJ1-1, the V gene TRBV18, with a weak D call TRBD1 (5 bases). V lost 4 bases and J 2 bases, leaving 8 bases between the germline ends. The CDR3 is 13 residues long. Germline CDR1 reads KGHSH; CDR2 reads LQKENI. CDR3 in DNA: TGTGCCAGCTCACTACAGGCAAACACTGAAGCTTTCTTT. Translation: CASSLQANTEAFF.